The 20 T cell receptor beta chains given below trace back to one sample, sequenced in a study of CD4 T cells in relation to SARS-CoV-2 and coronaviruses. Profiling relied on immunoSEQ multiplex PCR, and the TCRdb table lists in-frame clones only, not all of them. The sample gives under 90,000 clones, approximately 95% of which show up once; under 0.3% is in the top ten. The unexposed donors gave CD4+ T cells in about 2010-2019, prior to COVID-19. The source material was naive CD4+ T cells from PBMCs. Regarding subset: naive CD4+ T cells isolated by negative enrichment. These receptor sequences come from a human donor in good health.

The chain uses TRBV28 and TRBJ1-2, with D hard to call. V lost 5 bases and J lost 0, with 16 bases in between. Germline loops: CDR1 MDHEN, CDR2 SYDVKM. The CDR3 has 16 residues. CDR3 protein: CASSLQVLLTNYGYTF. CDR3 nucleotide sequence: TGTGCCAGCAGTCTCCAGGTGCTACTAACTAACTATGGCTACACCTTC.

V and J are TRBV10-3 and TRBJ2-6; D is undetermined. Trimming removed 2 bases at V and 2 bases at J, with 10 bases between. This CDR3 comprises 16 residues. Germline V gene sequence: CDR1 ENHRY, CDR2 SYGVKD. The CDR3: CAISENRVAGANVLTF. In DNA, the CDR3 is TGTGCCATCAGTGAGAATCGGGTGGCTGGGGCCAACGTCCTGACTTTC.

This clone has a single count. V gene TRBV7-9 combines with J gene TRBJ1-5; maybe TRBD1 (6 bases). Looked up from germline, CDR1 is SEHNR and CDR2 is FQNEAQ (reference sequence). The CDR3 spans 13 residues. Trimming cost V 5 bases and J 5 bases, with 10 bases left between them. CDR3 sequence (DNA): TGTGCCAGCAGCCCGGACAGATATCAGCCCCAGCATTTT. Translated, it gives CASSPDRYQPQHF.

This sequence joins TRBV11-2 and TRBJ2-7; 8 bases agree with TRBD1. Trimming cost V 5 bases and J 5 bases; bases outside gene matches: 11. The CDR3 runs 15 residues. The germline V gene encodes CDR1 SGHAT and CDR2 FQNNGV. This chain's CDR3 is CASSPPKQGANEQYF. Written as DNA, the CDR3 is TGTGCCAGCAGCCCCCCGAAGCAGGGGGCAAACGAGCAGTACTTC.

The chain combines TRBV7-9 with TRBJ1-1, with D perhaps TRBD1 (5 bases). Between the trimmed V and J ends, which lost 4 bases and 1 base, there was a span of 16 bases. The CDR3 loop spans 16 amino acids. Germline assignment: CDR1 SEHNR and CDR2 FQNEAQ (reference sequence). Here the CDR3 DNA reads TGTGCCAGCAGCTCAACAGGCTATCGACCGAACACTGAAGCTTTCTTT. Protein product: CASSSTGYRPNTEAFF.

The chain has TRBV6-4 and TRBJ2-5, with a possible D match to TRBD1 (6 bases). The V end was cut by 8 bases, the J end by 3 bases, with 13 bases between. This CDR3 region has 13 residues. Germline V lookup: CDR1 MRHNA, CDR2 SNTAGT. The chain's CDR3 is CASHRTDEETQYF. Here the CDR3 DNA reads TGTGCCAGCCACCGGACAGATGAAGAGACCCAGTACTTC.

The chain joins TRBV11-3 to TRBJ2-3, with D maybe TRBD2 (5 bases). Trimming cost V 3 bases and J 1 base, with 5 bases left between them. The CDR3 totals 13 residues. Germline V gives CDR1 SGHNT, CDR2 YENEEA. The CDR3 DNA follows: TGTGCCAGCAGCTTGGAGGGCACAGATACGCAGTATTTT. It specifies CASSLEGTDTQYF.

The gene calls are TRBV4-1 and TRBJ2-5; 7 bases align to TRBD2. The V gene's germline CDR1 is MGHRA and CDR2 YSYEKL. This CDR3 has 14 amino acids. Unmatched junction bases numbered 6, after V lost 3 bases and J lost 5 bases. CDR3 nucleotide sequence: TGCGCCAGCAGCCAGTGGACTAGTTCGGAGACCCAGTACTTC. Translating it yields CASSQWTSSETQYF.

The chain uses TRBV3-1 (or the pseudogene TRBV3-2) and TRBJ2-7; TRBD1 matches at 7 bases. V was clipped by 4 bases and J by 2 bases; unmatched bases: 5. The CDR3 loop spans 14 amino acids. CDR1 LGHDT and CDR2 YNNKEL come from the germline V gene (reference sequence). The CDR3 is CASSLGTDAYEQYF. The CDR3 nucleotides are TGTGCCAGCAGCCTTGGGACAGACGCCTACGAGCAGTACTTC.

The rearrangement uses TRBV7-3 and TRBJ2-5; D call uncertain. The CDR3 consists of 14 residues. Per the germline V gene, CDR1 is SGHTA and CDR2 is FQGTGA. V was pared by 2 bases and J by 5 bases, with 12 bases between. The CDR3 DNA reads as TGTGCCAGCAGCTTACTCGGCCCCGGGGAGACCCAGTACTTC. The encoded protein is CASSLLGPGETQYF.

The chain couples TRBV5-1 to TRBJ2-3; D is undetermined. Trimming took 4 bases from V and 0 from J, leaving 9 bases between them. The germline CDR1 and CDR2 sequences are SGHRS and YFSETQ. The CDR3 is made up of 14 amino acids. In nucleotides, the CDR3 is TGCGCCAGCAGCCCCGGAACTAGCACAGATACGCAGTATTTT. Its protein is CASSPGTSTDTQYF.

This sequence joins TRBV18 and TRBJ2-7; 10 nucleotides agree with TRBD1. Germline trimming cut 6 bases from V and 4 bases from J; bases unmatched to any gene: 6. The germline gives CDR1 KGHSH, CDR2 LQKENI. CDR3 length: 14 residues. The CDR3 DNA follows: TGTGCCAGCTCCCGGACAGGGGGTTGGTACGAGCAGTACTTC. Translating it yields CASSRTGGWYEQYF.

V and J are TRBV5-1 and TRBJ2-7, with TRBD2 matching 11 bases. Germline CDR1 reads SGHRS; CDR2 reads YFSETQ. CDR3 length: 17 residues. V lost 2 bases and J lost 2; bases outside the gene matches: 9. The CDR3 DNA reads TGCGCCAGCAGCTTAAATGTAGCGGGAGGGACGACCTACGAGCAGTACTTC. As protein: CASSLNVAGGTTYEQYF.

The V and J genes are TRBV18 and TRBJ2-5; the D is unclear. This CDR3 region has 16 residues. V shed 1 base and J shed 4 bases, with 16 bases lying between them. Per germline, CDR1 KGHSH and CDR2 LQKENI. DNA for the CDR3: TGTGCCAGCTCACCACTGGCGGCCGCTTCAGGAGAGACCCAGTACTTC. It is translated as CASSPLAAASGETQYF.

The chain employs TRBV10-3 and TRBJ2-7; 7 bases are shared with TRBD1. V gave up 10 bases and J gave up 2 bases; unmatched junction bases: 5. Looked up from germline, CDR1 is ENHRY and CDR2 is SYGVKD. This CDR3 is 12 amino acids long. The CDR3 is CATKRGPYEQYF. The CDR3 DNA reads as TGTGCCACAAAGAGGGGGCCCTACGAGCAGTACTTC.

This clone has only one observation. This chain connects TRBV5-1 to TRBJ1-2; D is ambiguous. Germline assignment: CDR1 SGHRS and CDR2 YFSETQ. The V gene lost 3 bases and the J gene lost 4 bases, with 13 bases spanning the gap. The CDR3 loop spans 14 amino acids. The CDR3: CASSSEELSYGYTF. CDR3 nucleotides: TGCGCCAGCAGCTCGGAAGAATTAAGCTATGGCTACACCTTC.

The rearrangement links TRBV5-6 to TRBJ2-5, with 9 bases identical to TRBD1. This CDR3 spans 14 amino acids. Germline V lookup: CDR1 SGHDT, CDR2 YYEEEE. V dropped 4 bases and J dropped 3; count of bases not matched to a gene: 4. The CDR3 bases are TGTGCCAGCAGCCCCCGGGACAGGGAAGAGACCCAGTACTTC. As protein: CASSPRDREETQYF. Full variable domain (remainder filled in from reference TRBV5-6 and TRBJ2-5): DAGVTQSPTHLIKTRGQQVTLRCSPKSGHDTVSWYQQALGQGPQFIFQYYEEEERQRGNFPDRFSGHQFPNYSSELNVNALLLGDSALYLCASSPRDREETQYFGPGTRLLVL.

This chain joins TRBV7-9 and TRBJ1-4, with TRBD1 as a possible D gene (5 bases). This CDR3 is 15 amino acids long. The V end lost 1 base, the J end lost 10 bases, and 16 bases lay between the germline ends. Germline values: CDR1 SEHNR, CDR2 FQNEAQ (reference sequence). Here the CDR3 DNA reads TGTGCCAGCAGCTTAGGTCTTCAGGGTCGTGTAAAACTGTTTTTT. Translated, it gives CASSLGLQGRVKLFF.

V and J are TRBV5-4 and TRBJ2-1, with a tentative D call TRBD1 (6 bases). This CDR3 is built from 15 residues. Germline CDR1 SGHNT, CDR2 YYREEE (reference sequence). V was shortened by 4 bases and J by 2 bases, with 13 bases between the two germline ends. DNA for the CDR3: TGTGCCAGCAGCGGGGGACAAGGTGCCTACAATGAGCAGTTCTTC. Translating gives CASSGGQGAYNEQFF. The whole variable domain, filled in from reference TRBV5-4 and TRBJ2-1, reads ETGVTQSPTHLIKTRGQQVTLRCSSQSGHNTVSWYQQALGQGPQFIFQYYREEENGRGNFPPRFSGLQFPNYSSELNVNALELDDSALYLCASSGGQGAYNEQFFGPGTRLTVL.

The CDR3 spells CASSWTMALTSTDTQYF. CDR3 DNA sequence: TGTGCCAGCAGTTGGACAATGGCCTTGACTAGCACAGATACGCAGTATTTT. The V gene is TRBV28, the J gene TRBJ2-3; D may be TRBD1 (5 bases). The CDR3 contains 17 residues. Germline CDR1 and CDR2: MDHEN and SYDVKM. V dropped 4 bases and J dropped 0 bases, with 17 bases sitting between them.